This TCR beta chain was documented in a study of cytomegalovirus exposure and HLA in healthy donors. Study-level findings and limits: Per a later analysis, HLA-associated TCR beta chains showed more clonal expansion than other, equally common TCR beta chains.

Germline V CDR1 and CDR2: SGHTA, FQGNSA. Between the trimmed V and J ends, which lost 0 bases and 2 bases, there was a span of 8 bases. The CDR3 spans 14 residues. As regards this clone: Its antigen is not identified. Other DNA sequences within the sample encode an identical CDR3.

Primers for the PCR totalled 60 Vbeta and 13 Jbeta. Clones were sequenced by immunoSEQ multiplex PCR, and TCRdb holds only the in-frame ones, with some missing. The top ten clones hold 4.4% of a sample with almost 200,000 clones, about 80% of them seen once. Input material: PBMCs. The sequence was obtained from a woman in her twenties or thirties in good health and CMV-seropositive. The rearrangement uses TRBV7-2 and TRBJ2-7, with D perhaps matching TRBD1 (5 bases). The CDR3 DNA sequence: TGTGCCAGCAGCTTAGCCTCAGGGACCTACGAGCAGTACTTC. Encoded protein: CASSLASGTYEQYF.